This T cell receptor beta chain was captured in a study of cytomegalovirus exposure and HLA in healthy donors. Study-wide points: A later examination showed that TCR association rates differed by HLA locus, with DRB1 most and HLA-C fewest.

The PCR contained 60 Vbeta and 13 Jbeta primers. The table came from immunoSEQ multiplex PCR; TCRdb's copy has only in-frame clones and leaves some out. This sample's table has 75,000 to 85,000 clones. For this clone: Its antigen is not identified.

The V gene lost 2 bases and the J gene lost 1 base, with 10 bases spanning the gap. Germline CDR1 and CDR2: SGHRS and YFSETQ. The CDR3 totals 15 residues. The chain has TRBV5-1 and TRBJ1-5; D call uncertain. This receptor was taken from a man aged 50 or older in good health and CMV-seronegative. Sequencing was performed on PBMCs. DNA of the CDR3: TGCGCCAGCAGCTTAGAGAGCGGAAGCAATCAGCCCCAGCATTTT. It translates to CASSLESGSNQPQHF.